This is a list of T cell receptor beta chains from one sample in a study of vaccination effects on CD4 cells after COVID-19. Generated by immunoSEQ multiplex PCR, the TCRdb table keeps only in-frame clones and is missing some. The table has about 73,000 clones, approximately 72% seen once; the top ten hold around 3%. For these receptors, no antigen is known. Sequencing was performed on CD4+ T cells from PBMCs cultured with HCoV-NL63 spike peptides, taken before COVID-19 vaccination. Receptors were obtained from a human donor who received a COVID-19 vaccine. Both conserved end residues are part of each CDR3. D genes are given only for firm matches. Only part of the rows carry a size: once, few, many, or a class if the clone is expanded.

D gene: -; V gene: TRBV7-9; clone size: few; J gene: TRBJ1-1; CDR3 protein: CASSSPGTPTEAFF; CDR3 DNA: TGTGCCAGCAGCTCCCCTGGGACCCCCACGGAAGCTTTCTTT
D gene: TRBD2; V gene: TRBV4-3; clone size: -; J gene: TRBJ2-3; CDR3 protein: CASSPGGAARNTDTQYF; CDR3 DNA: TGCGCCAGCAGCCCCGGGGGGGCAGCCAGAAACACAGATACGCAGTATTTT
D gene: -; V gene: TRBV11-2; clone size: -; J gene: TRBJ1-5; CDR3 protein: CASSPTRYQPQHF; CDR3 DNA: TGTGCCAGCAGCCCGACGAGGTATCAGCCCCAGCATTTT
D gene: -; V gene: TRBV5-1; clone size: once; J gene: TRBJ1-5; CDR3 protein: CASSLAGGRNQPQHF; CDR3 DNA: TGCGCCAGCAGCTTGGCGGGAGGGCGCAATCAGCCCCAGCATTTT
D gene: TRBD2; V gene: TRBV3-1/TRBV3-2; clone size: -; J gene: TRBJ2-3; CDR3 protein: CASSHSGGAADTQYF; CDR3 DNA: TGTGCCAGCAGCCATAGCGGGGGGGCTGCAGATACGCAGTATTTT
D gene: -; V gene: TRBV25-1; clone size: -; J gene: TRBJ1-2; CDR3 protein: CASMTPGSNYGYTF; CDR3 DNA: TGTGCCAGCATGACCCCTGGATCAAACTATGGCTACACCTTC
D gene: -; V gene: TRBV5-6; clone size: -; J gene: TRBJ1-2; CDR3 protein: CASSGWGGTNYGYTF; CDR3 DNA: TGTGCCAGCAGCGGATGGGGGGGCACTAACTATGGCTACACCTTC
D gene: -; V gene: TRBV18; clone size: -; J gene: TRBJ2-1; CDR3 protein: CASSPPRGPTYNEQFF; CDR3 DNA: TGTGCCAGCTCACCACCGAGGGGCCCCACTTACAATGAGCAGTTCTTC
D gene: -; V gene: TRBV6-2/TRBV6-3; clone size: few; J gene: TRBJ1-2; CDR3 protein: CASSPGRNYGYTF; CDR3 DNA: TGTGCCAGCAGTCCGGGGAGAAACTATGGCTACACCTTC
D gene: TRBD1; V gene: TRBV6-4; clone size: -; J gene: TRBJ1-4; CDR3 protein: CASSGGTEATNEKLFF; CDR3 DNA: TGTGCCAGCAGTGGCGGGACAGAAGCAACTAATGAAAAACTGTTTTTT
D gene: -; V gene: TRBV4-3; clone size: -; J gene: TRBJ1-4; CDR3 protein: CASSQGYQGINEKLFF; CDR3 DNA: TGCGCCAGCAGCCAAGGATATCAGGGGATAAATGAAAAACTGTTTTTT
D gene: -; V gene: TRBV5-1; clone size: -; J gene: TRBJ2-5; CDR3 protein: CASSTLEPRETQYF; CDR3 DNA: TGCGCCAGCAGCACCTTGGAGCCTCGGGAGACCCAGTACTTC
D gene: -; V gene: TRBV5-4; clone size: -; J gene: TRBJ2-5; CDR3 protein: CASSLIFGGLYQETQYF; CDR3 DNA: TGTGCCAGCAGCTTGATTTTCGGAGGATTGTACCAAGAGACCCAGTACTTC
D gene: TRBD2; V gene: TRBV7-2; clone size: few; J gene: TRBJ2-3; CDR3 protein: CASSLGSGGANTQYF; CDR3 DNA: TGTGCCAGCAGCTTAGGTAGCGGGGGGGCTAATACGCAGTATTTT
D gene: TRBD1; V gene: TRBV19; clone size: few; J gene: TRBJ2-2; CDR3 protein: CASSMGTGGTGELFF; CDR3 DNA: TGTGCCAGTAGTATGGGGACAGGGGGGACCGGGGAGCTGTTTTTT
D gene: -; V gene: TRBV6-4; clone size: -; J gene: TRBJ1-5; CDR3 protein: CASSPDGNSNQPQHF; CDR3 DNA: TGTGCCAGCAGTCCGGACGGAAATAGCAATCAGCCCCAGCATTTT
D gene: TRBD1; V gene: TRBV19; clone size: -; J gene: TRBJ1-6; CDR3 protein: CASTGQGISPLHF; CDR3 DNA: TGTGCCAGTACGGGACAGGGGATTTCACCCCTCCACTTT
D gene: -; V gene: TRBV6-5; clone size: few; J gene: TRBJ2-2; CDR3 protein: CASRKEFSTGELFF; CDR3 DNA: TGTGCCAGCAGAAAGGAGTTCAGCACCGGGGAGCTGTTTTTT
D gene: -; V gene: TRBV20-1; clone size: few; J gene: TRBJ2-2; CDR3 protein: CSAGDPGELFF; CDR3 DNA: TGCAGTGCGGGAGATCCCGGGGAGCTGTTTTTT
D gene: TRBD1; V gene: TRBV7-2; clone size: -; J gene: TRBJ1-3; CDR3 protein: CASSFAGTGGGNTIYF; CDR3 DNA: TGTGCCAGCAGCTTCGCCGGGACAGGGGGCGGGAACACCATATATTTT
D gene: -; V gene: TRBV27; clone size: -; J gene: TRBJ1-6; CDR3 protein: CASSPRTSSPLHF; CDR3 DNA: TGTGCCAGCAGTCCTAGGACGTCCTCTCCCCTCCACTTT
D gene: -; V gene: TRBV19; clone size: -; J gene: TRBJ1-2; CDR3 protein: CASSNRNYGYTF; CDR3 DNA: TGTGCCAGTAGTAACAGAAACTATGGCTACACCTTC
D gene: -; V gene: TRBV5-1; clone size: -; J gene: TRBJ1-2; CDR3 protein: CASSLAGEGYTF; CDR3 DNA: TGCGCCAGCAGCTTGGCGGGGGAAGGCTACACCTTC
D gene: -; V gene: TRBV12-3/TRBV12-4; clone size: -; J gene: TRBJ2-3; CDR3 protein: CASSLHPSPQYF; CDR3 DNA: TGTGCCAGCAGTTTACATCCTAGTCCGCAGTATTTT
D gene: -; V gene: TRBV27; clone size: -; J gene: TRBJ2-3; CDR3 protein: CASSPIADTQYF; CDR3 DNA: TGTGCCAGCAGTCCCATCGCAGATACGCAGTATTTT
D gene: -; V gene: TRBV2; clone size: -; J gene: TRBJ1-1; CDR3 protein: CASSVGRSNTEAFF; CDR3 DNA: TGTGCCAGCAGTGTGGGGCGCTCGAACACTGAAGCTTTCTTT
D gene: TRBD1; V gene: TRBV28; clone size: once; J gene: TRBJ1-2; CDR3 protein: CASSSGGGHYGYTF; CDR3 DNA: TGTGCCAGCAGCTCAGGGGGCGGGCACTATGGCTACACCTTC
D gene: -; V gene: TRBV15; clone size: -; J gene: TRBJ2-2; CDR3 protein: CATSRALDSLNTGELFF; CDR3 DNA: TGTGCCACCAGCCGAGCCTTGGACAGCCTAAACACCGGGGAGCTGTTTTTT
D gene: -; V gene: TRBV11-2; clone size: few; J gene: TRBJ2-1; CDR3 protein: CASSLDSGSYNEQFF; CDR3 DNA: TGTGCCAGCAGCTTAGACAGCGGTTCCTACAATGAGCAGTTCTTC
D gene: -; V gene: TRBV21-1; clone size: -; J gene: TRBJ1-6; CDR3 protein: CASSKKAEENSPLHF; CDR3 DNA: TGTGCCAGCAGCAAAAAGGCAGAAGAAAATTCACCCCTCCACTTT
D gene: TRBD1; V gene: TRBV6-5; clone size: -; J gene: TRBJ1-2; CDR3 protein: CASSYRRTGGDGGYTF; CDR3 DNA: TGTGCCAGCAGTTACCGGAGGACAGGGGGTGACGGTGGCTACACCTTC
D gene: -; V gene: TRBV6-5; clone size: -; J gene: TRBJ1-2; CDR3 protein: CASSPAPALPYGYTF; CDR3 DNA: TGTGCCAGCAGTCCCGCCCCCGCGTTGCCATATGGCTACACCTTC
D gene: -; V gene: TRBV4-3; clone size: -; J gene: TRBJ1-2; CDR3 protein: CASSHSGNYGYTF; CDR3 DNA: TGCGCCAGCAGCCATTCTGGAAACTATGGCTACACCTTC
D gene: -; V gene: TRBV7-9; clone size: -; J gene: TRBJ1-5; CDR3 protein: CASSFDGLGNQPQHF; CDR3 DNA: TGTGCCAGCAGCTTCGACGGGCTGGGGAATCAGCCCCAGCATTTT
D gene: TRBD1; V gene: TRBV12-3/TRBV12-4; clone size: few; J gene: TRBJ1-1; CDR3 protein: CASKGAGPTEAFF; CDR3 DNA: TGTGCCAGCAAGGGGGCAGGGCCCACTGAAGCTTTCTTT
D gene: -; V gene: TRBV2; clone size: -; J gene: TRBJ1-1; CDR3 protein: CASSDAGNTEAFF; CDR3 DNA: TGTGCCAGCAGTGACGCCGGGAACACTGAAGCTTTCTTT
D gene: -; V gene: TRBV29-1; clone size: -; J gene: TRBJ1-1; CDR3 protein: CSGRAALLTEAFF; CDR3 DNA: TGCAGCGGCCGGGCAGCGCTACTCACTGAAGCTTTCTTT
D gene: TRBD1; V gene: TRBV2; clone size: -; J gene: TRBJ2-3; CDR3 protein: CASRDRAQNTQYF; CDR3 DNA: TGTGCCAGCAGGGACAGGGCCCAAAATACGCAGTATTTT
D gene: TRBD2; V gene: TRBV27; clone size: -; J gene: TRBJ2-3; CDR3 protein: CASRRPGLAGYTDTQYF; CDR3 DNA: TGTGCCAGCAGAAGACCGGGACTAGCGGGGTACACAGATACGCAGTATTTT
D gene: -; V gene: TRBV19; clone size: -; J gene: TRBJ1-3; CDR3 protein: CASSIVGKGNTIYF; CDR3 DNA: TGTGCCAGTAGTATAGTTGGGAAAGGAAACACCATATATTTT
D gene: -; V gene: TRBV4-1; clone size: -; J gene: TRBJ1-2; CDR3 protein: CASSRSPGGYGYTF; CDR3 DNA: TGCGCCAGCAGCCGCAGTCCGGGGGGTTATGGCTACACCTTC
D gene: -; V gene: TRBV5-1; clone size: -; J gene: TRBJ2-2; CDR3 protein: CASSFLPVVLKENTGELFF; CDR3 DNA: TGCGCCAGCAGCTTTCTCCCTGTCGTCCTGAAAGAGAACACCGGGGAGCTGTTTTTT
D gene: -; V gene: TRBV6-1; clone size: few; J gene: TRBJ1-2; CDR3 protein: CASSEGGWQGGGYTF; CDR3 DNA: TGTGCCAGCAGTGAAGGGGGGTGGCAGGGAGGTGGCTACACCTTC
D gene: -; V gene: TRBV5-1; clone size: -; J gene: TRBJ2-5; CDR3 protein: CASSLGVGVQETQYF; CDR3 DNA: TGCGCCAGCAGCTTGGGGGTGGGGGTGCAAGAGACCCAGTACTTC
D gene: TRBD2; V gene: TRBV12-5; clone size: -; J gene: TRBJ2-3; CDR3 protein: CASAWGGRHFTDTQYF; CDR3 DNA: TGTGCTAGTGCCTGGGGGGGACGCCACTTCACAGATACGCAGTATTTT
D gene: -; V gene: TRBV6-5; clone size: once; J gene: TRBJ2-1; CDR3 protein: CASSSPTRRVGNEQFF; CDR3 DNA: TGTGCCAGCAGTTCCCCGACTAGAAGGGTGGGCAATGAGCAGTTCTTC
D gene: -; V gene: TRBV7-9; clone size: -; J gene: TRBJ2-1; CDR3 protein: CASSPQGDEQFF; CDR3 DNA: TGTGCCAGCAGCCCGCAGGGTGATGAGCAGTTCTTC
D gene: -; V gene: TRBV5-1; clone size: -; J gene: TRBJ2-5; CDR3 protein: CASSANVQETQYF; CDR3 DNA: TGCGCCAGCAGCGCCAACGTTCAAGAGACCCAGTACTTC
D gene: -; V gene: TRBV18; clone size: -; J gene: TRBJ1-2; CDR3 protein: CASSPRTESLGGYTF; CDR3 DNA: TGTGCCAGCTCACCTAGGACTGAGTCTTTGGGTGGCTACACCTTC
D gene: -; V gene: TRBV7-2; clone size: few; J gene: TRBJ2-2; CDR3 protein: CASSLSRAGAELFF; CDR3 DNA: TGTGCCAGCAGTTTGTCTAGGGCGGGGGCGGAGCTGTTTTTT
D gene: -; V gene: TRBV9; clone size: -; J gene: TRBJ2-1; CDR3 protein: CASSPSSGQNNEQFF; CDR3 DNA: TGTGCCAGCAGCCCCTCGTCGGGGCAGAACAATGAGCAGTTCTTC
D gene: TRBD1; V gene: TRBV5-8; clone size: -; J gene: TRBJ1-5; CDR3 protein: CASSLDRLQGNQPQHF; CDR3 DNA: TGTGCCAGCAGCTTGGATCGGTTACAGGGGAATCAGCCCCAGCATTTT
D gene: TRBD1; V gene: TRBV29-1; clone size: -; J gene: TRBJ2-5; CDR3 protein: CSIKQGTETQYF; CDR3 DNA: TGCAGCATCAAACAGGGGACGGAGACCCAGTACTTC
D gene: -; V gene: TRBV5-1; clone size: -; J gene: TRBJ2-6; CDR3 protein: CASSFTSGFGANVLTF; CDR3 DNA: TGCGCCAGCAGCTTTACTTCAGGGTTCGGGGCCAACGTCCTGACTTTC
D gene: TRBD2; V gene: TRBV9; clone size: -; J gene: TRBJ2-3; CDR3 protein: CASSAGTSGGHSTDTQYF; CDR3 DNA: TGTGCCAGCAGCGCCGGGACTAGCGGGGGACATAGCACAGATACGCAGTATTTT
D gene: TRBD1; V gene: TRBV28; clone size: -; J gene: TRBJ2-5; CDR3 protein: CASSPSTGGSQETQYF; CDR3 DNA: TGTGCCAGCAGTCCCTCGACAGGGGGGTCTCAGGAGACCCAGTACTTC
D gene: -; V gene: TRBV9; clone size: -; J gene: TRBJ1-1; CDR3 protein: CASSAPQGAPTEAFF; CDR3 DNA: TGTGCCAGCAGCGCCCCACAGGGTGCCCCCACTGAAGCTTTCTTT
D gene: TRBD1; V gene: TRBV27; clone size: -; J gene: TRBJ2-1; CDR3 protein: CASRNRGKFF; CDR3 DNA: TGTGCCAGCCGCAACAGGGGGAAGTTCTTC
D gene: TRBD2; V gene: TRBV19; clone size: -; J gene: TRBJ2-5; CDR3 protein: CASGTTRDYETQYF; CDR3 DNA: TGTGCCAGTGGGACTACCCGGGACTATGAGACCCAGTACTTC
D gene: -; V gene: TRBV11-2; clone size: once; J gene: TRBJ2-5; CDR3 protein: CASSLSLTGGAETQYF; CDR3 DNA: TGTGCCAGCAGCTTATCACTGACAGGAGGGGCGGAGACCCAGTACTTC